Below are 22 T cell receptor beta chains sequenced from a single sample in a study of cytomegalovirus exposure and HLA in healthy donors. The PCR employed 60 Vbeta primers together with 13 Jbeta primers. The table came from immunoSEQ multiplex PCR; TCRdb's copy has only in-frame clones and leaves some out. The top ten hold under 8% of the sample, which has about 100,000 clones, about three quarters seen once. Sequenced input: PBMCs. The receptors originated from a man aged 45 to 65 in good health and CMV-seropositive.

This clone was detected a few times. The chain uses TRBV10-3 and TRBJ1-1; a weak D match, TRBD1 (6 bases). V lost 4 bases and J 5 bases, leaving 14 bases between the germline ends. Germline-derived CDR1 and CDR2 are ENHRY and SYGVKD. The CDR3 extends over 14 amino acids. Here the CDR3 DNA reads TGTGCCATCAGTGCGGGGCAGGGGTATACTGAAGCTTTCTTT. This translates into CAISAGQGYTEAFF.

This rearrangement joins TRBV18 to TRBJ2-7; 9 nucleotides match TRBD1. The length of the CDR3 is 19 residues. Germline V gives CDR1 KGHSH, CDR2 LQKENI. J gave up 6 bases and V 0 bases, and 18 bases lay outside the gene matches. CDR3 nucleotide sequence: TGTGCCAGCTCACCACCTTTGTTAACTTATGACAGGGGGTTTTTCGAGCAGTACTTC. Translation gives CASSPPLLTYDRGFFEQYF.

The rearrangement joins TRBV13 to TRBJ2-7, with a possible D match to TRBD1 (6 bases). The CDR3 extends over 14 amino acids. V lost 1 base to trimming and J lost 7 bases, with 14 bases between them. Germline V gene lookup returns CDR1 PRHDT and CDR2 FYEKMQ (reference sequence). The CDR3 region has the DNA TGTGCCAGCAGCTTAGATCGGTCAGGGGTGGAGCAGTACTTC. This gives the protein CASSLDRSGVEQYF. The entire variable domain, with the rest obtained from reference TRBV13 and TRBJ2-7, is as follows: AAGVIQSPRHLIKEKRETATLKCYPIPRHDTVYWYQQGPGQDPQFLISFYEKMQSDKGSIPDRFSAQQFSDYHSELNMSSLELGDSALYFCASSLDRSGVEQYFGPGTRLTVT.

This chain connects TRBV4-2 to TRBJ1-6; D is uncertain. The CDR3 has 18 residues. Germline-derived CDR1 and CDR2 are LGHNA and YNFKEQ. V lost 0 bases and J 4 bases, leaving 16 bases between the germline ends. CDR3: CASSQDIGRAAYNSPLHF. DNA for the CDR3: TGTGCCAGCAGCCAAGATATCGGGAGGGCGGCTTATAATTCACCCCTCCACTTT.

V is TRBV6-5 and J is TRBJ2-7; tentatively, D is TRBD1 (6 bases). This CDR3 is built from 14 residues. Trimming removed 2 bases at V and 6 bases at J, with 14 bases between. Germline V lookup: CDR1 MNHEY, CDR2 SVGAGI. CDR3: CASSYLLGTSEQYF. Written as DNA, the CDR3 is TGTGCCAGCAGTTACCTGCTGGGGACATCCGAGCAGTACTTC.

V gene TRBV11-2 combines with J gene TRBJ2-1; 8 bases are a match to TRBD2. CDR3 length: 18 residues. Germline-derived CDR1 and CDR2 are SGHAT and FQNNGV. Trimming took 0 bases from V and 10 from J; bases not matched to a gene: 17. CDR3 region: CASSLDSAAGAYLGEQFF. The CDR3, as DNA: TGTGCCAGCAGCTTAGATTCTGCAGCGGGGGCCTACTTGGGGGAGCAGTTCTTC.

The V gene is TRBV9, the J gene TRBJ2-5; perhaps TRBD2 as D (6 bases). Trimming shortened V by 2 bases and J by 4 bases, and 12 bases separated the two germline ends. The CDR3 sequence is 14 residues long. In germline, CDR1 is SGDLS, CDR2 YYNGEE. CDR3 protein: CASSVSQGGETQYF. In DNA, the CDR3 is TGTGCCAGCAGCGTTTCCCAGGGAGGAGAGACCCAGTACTTC.

The chain has TRBV7-9 and TRBJ2-2, with 7 bases that match TRBD2. The CDR3 totals 15 residues. V shed 3 bases, J shed 5 bases, and the junction held 6 bases outside the gene matches. Per germline, CDR1 SEHNR and CDR2 FQNEAQ (reference sequence). CDR3 DNA sequence: TGTGCCAGCAGCTTTTACGGGGAGGGGACCGGGGAGCTGTTTTTT. This translates into CASSFYGEGTGELFF.

This clone was detected only once. This chain joins TRBV5-1 and TRBJ2-2, with D unclear. This CDR3 contains 15 residues. V was shortened by 3 bases and J by 5 bases, with 14 bases between the two germline ends. Germline loops: CDR1 SGHRS, CDR2 YFSETQ. The chain's CDR3 is CASSWRSDDTGELFF. DNA of the CDR3: TGCGCCAGCAGCTGGAGATCCGACGATACCGGGGAGCTGTTTTTT. The full variable domain, with the rest looked up from reference TRBV5-1 and TRBJ2-2, is KAGVTQTPRYLIKTRGQQVTLSCSPISGHRSVSWYQQTPGQGLQFLFEYFSETQRNKGNFPGRFSGRQFSNSRSEMNVSTLELGDSALYLCASSWRSDDTGELFFGEGSRLTVL.

The chain recombines TRBV7-2 with TRBJ2-7; 7 nucleotides match TRBD1. V dropped 4 bases and J dropped 6; count of bases not matched to a gene: 3. CDR1 is SGHTA, CDR2 FQGNSA, per germline. CDR3 size: 12 residues. In DNA form, the CDR3 reads TGTGCCAGCAGCTACAGGGGCCGCGAGCAGTACTTC. Translating it yields CASSYRGREQYF.

The rearrangement uses TRBV28 and TRBJ1-4; D is uncertain. The CDR3 extends over 13 amino acids. CDR1 is MDHEN and CDR2 is SYDVKM in the germline V gene. The ends were cut back, 7 bases at V and 8 bases at J, with 14 bases in the middle. The CDR3 region has the DNA TGTGCCAGCAAGAGGAGGGTCCAGGAAAAACTGTTTTTT. This encodes CASKRRVQEKLFF.

The chain uses TRBV7-7 and TRBJ2-5; TRBD2 is a possible D gene (6 bases). The ends were cut back, 1 base at V and 10 bases at J, with 25 bases in the middle. CDR3 size: 17 residues. Germline V gives CDR1 SSHAT, CDR2 FNYEAQ (reference sequence). For the CDR3, the DNA is TGTGCCAGCAGCTTAGGCGTCGGGGAAGGCCCAGGGAGGATCCAGTACTTC. Residues: CASSLGVGEGPGRIQYF.

This clone came up a few times. The chain recombines TRBV21-1 with TRBJ1-2. TRBV21-1 is designated a pseudogene. The CDR3 consists of 12 residues. CDR3: CASSKGVSGYTF. In DNA form, the CDR3 reads TGTGCCAGCAGCAAAGGAGTGAGTGGCTACACCTTC.

The rearrangement joins TRBV5-6 to TRBJ2-3; the match to TRBD2 covers 11 bases. The CDR3 covers 16 residues. V lost 3 bases, J lost 0 bases, and 3 bases stayed unmatched. The germline V gene has CDR1 SGHDT and CDR2 YYEEEE. CDR3 sequence: CASSSTSGVSTDTQYF. The CDR3, as DNA: TGTGCCAGCAGCTCGACTAGCGGGGTGAGCACAGATACGCAGTATTTT.

The chain combines TRBV7-2 with TRBJ2-7; 8 bases line up with TRBD2. CDR1 SGHTA and CDR2 FQGNSA come from the germline V gene. Trimming at V came to 7 bases and at J to 7 bases, leaving 21 bases not matched to a gene. CDR3 length equals 17 residues. CDR3 protein: CASTSGPGRGEVGEQYF. The DNA of the CDR3 is TGTGCCAGCACCAGCGGCCCGGGGCGGGGGGAAGTTGGGGAGCAGTACTTC.

This clone was counted a few times. The chain combines TRBV6-1 with TRBJ2-7; 9 bases are shared with TRBD1. The CDR3 extends over 14 amino acids. The V segment lost 4 bases and the J segment 2 bases; nucleotides outside the gene matches: 3. The germline CDR1 and CDR2 sequences are MNHNS and SASEGT. In nucleotides, the CDR3 is TGTGCCAGCAGTGGACAGGGGGTAACCTACGAGCAGTACTTC. The encoded protein is CASSGQGVTYEQYF.

The chain employs TRBV19 and TRBJ1-6, with unresolved D. Deletions cut 3 bases from V and 6 bases from J, with 12 bases between. Looked up from germline, CDR1 is LNHDA and CDR2 is SQIVND (reference sequence). This CDR3 is 15 amino acids long. CDR3 amino acids: CASSIGEARNSPLHF. The DNA for the CDR3 is TGTGCCAGTAGTATTGGGGAGGCCCGTAATTCACCCCTCCACTTT.

The rearrangement uses TRBV25-1 and TRBJ1-4, with 9 nucleotides matching TRBD1. The CDR3 has 17 amino acids. V shed 1 base and J 2 bases; nucleotides not matched to a gene: 5. Germline CDR1 is MGHDK and CDR2 is SYGVNS. CDR3 protein: CASSEFGTGPTNEKLFF. The CDR3 region has the DNA TGTGCCAGCAGTGAATTTGGGACAGGGCCCACTAATGAAAAACTGTTTTTT.

The chain has TRBV27 and TRBJ2-3, with 12 positions matching TRBD2. The CDR3 totals 17 residues. Trimming cost V 5 bases and J 4 bases; bases outside gene matches: 10. Germline-derived CDR1 and CDR2 are MNHEY and SMNVEV (reference sequence). The CDR3, as DNA: TGTGCCAGCAGTCCAACGACTAGCGGGGGCCCCCCAGATACGCAGTATTTT. Translation gives CASSPTTSGGPPDTQYF.

This clone was seen a few times. This chain uses TRBV5-1 with TRBJ2-1; TRBD1 matches at 7 bases. V dropped 4 bases and J dropped 11; count of bases not matched to a gene: 12. Germline CDR1 is SGHRS and CDR2 is YFSETQ. This CDR3 is 14 amino acids long. CDR3 nucleotides: TGCGCCAGCAGCCCAGCTCACGGACAGGACCAGCAGTTCTTC. It encodes CASSPAHGQDQQFF. The whole variable domain, filled in from reference TRBV5-1 and TRBJ2-1, reads KAGVTQTPRYLIKTRGQQVTLSCSPISGHRSVSWYQQTPGQGLQFLFEYFSETQRNKGNFPGRFSGRQFSNSRSEMNVSTLELGDSALYLCASSPAHGQDQQFFGPGTRLTVL.

This rearrangement joins TRBV5-4 to TRBJ1-6; D is undetermined. V lost 3 bases, J lost 10 bases, and 17 bases lay in between. CDR3 size: 15 residues. Germline V lookup: CDR1 SGHNT, CDR2 YYREEE (reference sequence). The CDR3 DNA reads as TGTGCCAGCAGCTCCATTGGAGAGGGAGGCTCACCCCTCCACTTT. Its translation is CASSSIGEGGSPLHF.

The gene calls are TRBV30 and TRBJ1-4; 8 bases are shared with TRBD1. The CDR3 has 14 amino acids. Trimming cost V 4 bases and J 4 bases; bases outside gene matches: 5. Germline V gene lookup returns CDR1 GTSNPN and CDR2 SVGIG (reference sequence). The CDR3 reads CAWTLTGVNEKLFF. CDR3 coding DNA: TGTGCCTGGACCCTGACAGGGGTTAATGAAAAACTGTTTTTT.